These 15 T cell receptor beta chains were sequenced from one sample in a study of long-term antiretroviral therapy in people with HIV. immunoSEQ v3.0 was run at survey level. Repertoires were generated with immunoSEQ multiplex PCR, while TCRdb's copy carries only in-frame clones and drops some. The sample shows tens of thousands of clones, around four fifths of them seen only once. The sequenced sample was unsorted PBMCs, obtained 1.6 years after starting antiretroviral therapy. Source of these receptors: a man aged 40-49 years with HIV.

The sample holds one count of this clone. V gene TRBV4-1 combines with J gene TRBJ2-2; tentatively, D is TRBD1 (6 bases). The V and J ends lost 4 bases and 5 bases respectively, with 8 bases between them. The V gene's germline CDR1 is MGHRA and CDR2 YSYEKL. The CDR3 extends over 13 amino acids. The CDR3 here is CASSLDRTGELFF. CDR3 in DNA: TGCGCCAGCAGCCTCGACAGGACCGGGGAGCTGTTTTTT.

The CDR3 bases are TGTGCCAGCAGTTACTCGATCCACAATGAGCAGTTCTTC. Amino acids: CASSYSIHNEQFF. V is TRBV6-5 and J is TRBJ2-1; no clear D gene. V shed 0 bases and J shed 5 bases, with 5 bases lying between them. Germline CDR1 is MNHEY and CDR2 is SVGAGI. The CDR3 covers 13 residues.

The rearrangement uses TRBV4-1 and TRBJ1-4; D gene uncertain. There are 15 residues in the CDR3. Trimming took 0 bases from V and 7 from J, leaving 12 bases between them. The germline V gene has CDR1 MGHRA and CDR2 YSYEKL. CDR3 loop: CASSQEWLDLEKLFF. The CDR3 bases are TGCGCCAGCAGCCAAGAATGGTTGGACCTTGAAAAACTGTTTTTT.

This chain links TRBV19 with TRBJ2-7; D may be TRBD1 (6 bases). Germline V lookup: CDR1 LNHDA, CDR2 SQIVND (reference sequence). The V end was cut by 4 bases, the J end by 6 bases, with 16 bases between. The CDR3 extends over 14 amino acids. CDR3 protein: CASSTQAGVGEQYF. Here the CDR3 DNA reads TGTGCCAGTAGTACCCAGGCAGGGGTAGGCGAGCAGTACTTC.

The chain is built from TRBV5-1 and TRBJ1-2; maybe TRBD1 (6 bases). Germline lookup yields CDR1 SGHRS and CDR2 YFSETQ. This CDR3 spans 15 amino acids. V was clipped by 0 bases and J by 5 bases, with 14 bases between them. CDR3 nucleotide sequence: TGCGCCAGCAGCTTGGGAGGACAGCCACAATATGGCTACACCTTC. This codes for CASSLGGQPQYGYTF.

CDR3 loop: CASSPMGDIPYNEQFF. The CDR3 nucleotides are TGCGCCAGCAGCCCAATGGGGGACATCCCCTACAATGAGCAGTTCTTC. This chain uses TRBV5-1 with TRBJ2-1; possible D gene TRBD1, 6 bases. Deletions cut 4 bases from V and 2 bases from J, with 16 bases between. Germline loops: CDR1 SGHRS, CDR2 YFSETQ. The CDR3 contains 16 residues.

The chain recombines TRBV13 with TRBJ2-7; 8 bases are a match to TRBD1. The CDR3 spans 14 residues. Germline V lookup: CDR1 PRHDT, CDR2 FYEKMQ (reference sequence). J gave up 2 bases and V 5 bases, and 5 bases lay outside the gene matches. CDR3 residues: CASSLGQATYEQYF. The DNA for the CDR3 is TGTGCCAGCAGCCTGGGACAGGCGACCTACGAGCAGTACTTC. Filled out from reference TRBV13 and TRBJ2-7, the complete variable domain reads AAGVIQSPRHLIKEKRETATLKCYPIPRHDTVYWYQQGPGQDPQFLISFYEKMQSDKGSIPDRFSAQQFSDYHSELNMSSLELGDSALYFCASSLGQATYEQYFGPGTRLTVT.

A single count supports this clone. The chain employs TRBV5-1 and TRBJ2-1, with 8 bases matching TRBD2. The length of the CDR3 is 16 residues. Unmatched junction bases numbered 14, after V lost 4 bases and J lost 8 bases. Germline CDR1 is SGHRS and CDR2 is YFSETQ. The CDR3, as DNA: TGCGCCAGCAGCCTGATAGGACTAGCTGGGTTAGATGAGCAGTTCTTC. Translating gives CASSLIGLAGLDEQFF.

The V and J genes are TRBV2 and TRBJ2-5, with TRBD2 matching over 14 bases. V lost 1 base, J lost 1 base, and 5 bases stayed unmatched. This CDR3 spans 18 amino acids. Germline loops: CDR1 SNHLY, CDR2 FYNNEI. The CDR3 sequence is CASSEGVGLAGVQETQYF. The CDR3, as DNA: TGTGCCAGCAGTGAAGGGGTGGGACTAGCGGGAGTCCAAGAGACCCAGTACTTC.

The table lists this clone with a count of one. This rearrangement joins TRBV13 to TRBJ2-7; 9 nucleotides agree with TRBD1. The CDR3 is 14 amino acids. The germline gives CDR1 PRHDT, CDR2 FYEKMQ (reference sequence). The junction had 9 bases not matched to a gene; V was cut back by 6 bases and J by 6 bases. The CDR3 DNA reads as TGTGCCAGCAGGGGACAGGGAGGTCCGGGCGAGCAGTACTTC. Residues: CASRGQGGPGEQYF.

The rearrangement links TRBV6-5 to TRBJ1-5, with D unresolved. Germline V gene lookup returns CDR1 MNHEY and CDR2 SVGAGI. The CDR3 totals 16 residues. V shed 0 bases and J shed 0 bases, with 9 bases lying between them. The CDR3: CASSYSAAYSNQPQHF. CDR3 nucleotide sequence: TGTGCCAGCAGTTACTCTGCGGCTTATAGCAATCAGCCCCAGCATTTT.

The CDR3 loop reads CASDPGVSSTDTQYF. CDR3 in DNA: TGTGCCAGCGATCCGGGGGTGTCTAGCACAGATACGCAGTATTTT. This chain uses TRBV25-1 with TRBJ2-3, with D possibly matching TRBD2 (6 bases). The CDR3 length is 15 residues. From germline, CDR1 is MGHDK and CDR2 SYGVNS. Trimming left V 8 bases short and J 0 bases short, with 15 bases between.

The rearrangement uses TRBV10-1 and TRBJ2-7, with a tentative D call TRBD2 (5 bases). V shed 10 bases and J shed 6 bases, with 19 bases lying between them. The CDR3 is 13 amino acids. The germline gives CDR1 WNHNN, CDR2 SYGVQD (reference sequence). The chain's CDR3 is CATSSGFGGEQYF. For the CDR3, the DNA is TGCGCCACCTCGTCGGGGTTTGGTGGCGAGCAGTACTTC.

The rearrangement uses TRBV27 and TRBJ2-3; D could derive from TRBD1 or TRBD2 (5 bases each). The V end lost 5 bases, the J end lost 0 bases, and 15 bases lay between the germline ends. Germline V gives CDR1 MNHEY, CDR2 SMNVEV (reference sequence). The CDR3 runs 16 residues. The CDR3 DNA follows: TGTGCCAGCAGTGGGATCGTGGGGGAAAGCACAGATACGCAGTATTTT. This translates into CASSGIVGESTDTQYF.

This clone was seen only a few times. The chain is built from TRBV10-1 and TRBJ2-1; D unclear. Trimming took off 2 bases at V and 6 bases at J, with 14 bases between the two ends. The CDR3 is 15 amino acids. The germline gives CDR1 WNHNN, CDR2 SYGVQD (reference sequence). CDR3 in DNA: TGCGCCAGCAGTGAGGGTACGTCTATCTCCAATGAGCAGTTCTTC. Its protein is CASSEGTSISNEQFF.